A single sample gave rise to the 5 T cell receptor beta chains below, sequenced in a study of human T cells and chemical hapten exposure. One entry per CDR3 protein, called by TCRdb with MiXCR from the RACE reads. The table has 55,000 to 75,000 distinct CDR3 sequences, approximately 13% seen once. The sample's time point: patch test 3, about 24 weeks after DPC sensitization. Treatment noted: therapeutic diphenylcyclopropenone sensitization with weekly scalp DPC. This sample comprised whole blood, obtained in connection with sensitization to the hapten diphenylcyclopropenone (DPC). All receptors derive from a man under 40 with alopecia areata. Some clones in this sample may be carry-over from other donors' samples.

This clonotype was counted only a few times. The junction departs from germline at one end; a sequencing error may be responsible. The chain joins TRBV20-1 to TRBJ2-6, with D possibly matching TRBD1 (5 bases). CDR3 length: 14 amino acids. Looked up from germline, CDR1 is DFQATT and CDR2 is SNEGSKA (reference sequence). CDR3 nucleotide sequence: TGCAGTGCTAGCAGTCCCTCTGGGGCCAACGTCCTGATTTTC. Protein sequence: CSASSPSGANVLIF.

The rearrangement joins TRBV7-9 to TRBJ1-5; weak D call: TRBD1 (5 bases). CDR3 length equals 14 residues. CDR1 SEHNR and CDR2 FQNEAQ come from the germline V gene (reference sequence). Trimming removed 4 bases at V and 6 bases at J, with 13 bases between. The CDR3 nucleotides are TGTGCCAGCAGCTCCTACAGGAAAATTCAGCCCCAGCATTTT. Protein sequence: CASSSYRKIQPQHF.

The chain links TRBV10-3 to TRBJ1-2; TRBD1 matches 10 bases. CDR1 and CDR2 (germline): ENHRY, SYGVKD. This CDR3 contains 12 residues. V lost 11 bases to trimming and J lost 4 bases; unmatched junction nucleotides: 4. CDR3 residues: CAGTGDFYGYTF. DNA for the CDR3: TGTGCCGGGACAGGGGACTTCTATGGCTACACCTTC.

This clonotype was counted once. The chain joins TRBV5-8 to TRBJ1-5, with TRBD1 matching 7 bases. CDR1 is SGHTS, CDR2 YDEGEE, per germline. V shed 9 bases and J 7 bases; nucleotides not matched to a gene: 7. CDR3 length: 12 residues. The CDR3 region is CANTQGLQPQHF. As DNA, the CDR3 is TGTGCCAACACACAGGGGTTACAGCCCCAGCATTTT.

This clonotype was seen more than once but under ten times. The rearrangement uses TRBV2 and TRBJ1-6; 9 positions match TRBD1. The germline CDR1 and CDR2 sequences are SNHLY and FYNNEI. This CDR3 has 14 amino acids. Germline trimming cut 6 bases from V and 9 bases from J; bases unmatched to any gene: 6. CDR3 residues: CASSGTGMGSPLHF. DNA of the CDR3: TGTGCCAGCAGCGGGACAGGGATGGGTTCACCCCTCCACTTT. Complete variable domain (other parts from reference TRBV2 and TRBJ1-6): EPEVTQTPSHQVTQMGQEVILRCVPISNHLYFYWYRQILGQKVEFLVSFYNNEISEKSEIFDDQFSVERPDGSNFTLKIRSTKLEDSAMYFCASSGTGMGSPLHFGNGTRLTVT.